The 18 T cell receptor beta chains listed next were all sequenced from one sample in a study of OX40 agonist ivuxolimab in advanced cancers. Library construction relied on the immunoSEQ multiplex PCR assay. TCRdb obtained this table from immuneACCESS and retained in-frame rearrangements with V and J assigned. These tables miss some clones; where compared with another copy, unresolved V genes account for less than half of the shortfall, and the remainder is unexplained. The sample yields 75,000 to 95,000 clones; around nine tenths were counted once. The top ten clonotypes cover over 2% of the sample. The sample consisted of CD4+ or CD8+ T cells sorted from blood, taken in a trial of the OX40 agonist ivuxolimab. The receptors were sampled from an adult with an advanced solid tumor such as melanoma, head and neck, liver or kidney cancer.

The chain employs TRBV10-1 and TRBJ1-3; D gene uncertain. Deletions cut 4 bases from V and 0 bases from J, with 7 bases between. CDR3 size: 14 residues. Germline CDR1 and CDR2: WNHNN and SYGVQD (reference sequence). The CDR3 sequence: CASSAANSGNTIYF. CDR3 nucleotide sequence: TGCGCCAGCAGTGCAGCGAACTCTGGAAACACCATATATTTT.

The chain carries TRBV9 and TRBJ2-5; D unresolved. V lost 0 bases, J lost 1 base, and 7 bases lay in between. Germline V lookup: CDR1 SGDLS, CDR2 YYNGEE. CDR3 size: 14 residues. The CDR3 spells CASSVGYIQETQYF. The CDR3 DNA reads TGTGCCAGCAGCGTAGGTTATATCCAAGAGACCCAGTACTTC.

This rearrangement joins TRBV27 to TRBJ2-7; perhaps TRBD1 as D (5 bases). The CDR3 runs to 14 residues. The V gene's germline CDR1 is MNHEY and CDR2 SMNVEV (reference sequence). V lost 3 bases to trimming and J lost 0 bases, with 9 bases between them. The chain's CDR3 is CASSLTRDSYEQYF. CDR3 in DNA: TGTGCCAGCAGTTTGACCAGGGACTCCTACGAGCAGTACTTC.

This sequence joins TRBV9 and TRBJ2-2; 8 nucleotides agree with TRBD2. The CDR3 totals 14 residues. V was clipped by 2 bases and J by 6 bases; unmatched bases: 3. In germline, CDR1 is SGDLS, CDR2 YYNGEE. CDR3 nucleotides: TGTGCCAGCAGCGTGGGACTAGGGCCCGGGGAGCTGTTTTTT. It translates to CASSVGLGPGELFF.

There are a few counts of this clone. The chain is built from TRBV28 and TRBJ1-3, with no clear D. There are 15 residues in the CDR3. Trimming removed 7 bases from V and 0 bases from J, with 13 bases in between. CDR1 and CDR2 (germline): MDHEN, SYDVKM. CDR3 sequence (DNA): TGTGCCAGCAACTCAGACGGAATCTCTGGAAACACCATATATTTT. Translated, it gives CASNSDGISGNTIYF.

The rearrangement uses TRBV28 and TRBJ1-3; D is uncertain. Trimming took 5 bases from V and 2 from J, leaving 13 bases between them. CDR1 and CDR2 from the germline V gene are MDHEN and SYDVKM. The CDR3 runs 15 residues. The CDR3: CASSPSEAPGNTIYF. For the CDR3, the DNA is TGTGCCAGCAGTCCCTCGGAGGCCCCTGGAAACACCATATATTTT. Drawing the rest from reference TRBV28 and TRBJ1-3, the complete variable domain is DVKVTQSSRYLVKRTGEKVFLECVQDMDHENMFWYRQDPGLGLRLIYFSYDVKMKEKGDIPEGYSVSREKKERFSLILESASTNQTSMYLCASSPSEAPGNTIYFGEGSWLTVV.

V usage is TRBV11-2 and J usage is TRBJ2-1; D is uncertain. Germline values: CDR1 SGHAT, CDR2 FQNNGV. The CDR3 consists of 15 residues. Between the trimmed V and J ends, which lost 1 base and 3 bases, there was a span of 10 bases. Here the CDR3 DNA reads TGTGCCAGCAGCTTAGGCCCTCCTAGCTACAATGAGCAGTTCTTC. This codes for CASSLGPPSYNEQFF.

The genes are TRBV5-1 and TRBJ2-2; 7 bases agree with TRBD1. This CDR3 contains 15 residues. CDR1 and CDR2 from the germline V gene are SGHRS and YFSETQ. Trimming removed 4 bases from V and 3 bases from J; junction bases left unmatched: 6. The CDR3 DNA sequence: TGCGCCAGCAGCAGAGGGGGCGCGGACACCGGGGAGCTGTTTTTT. Residues: CASSRGGADTGELFF.

The V and J genes are TRBV7-2 and TRBJ2-7; 9 positions match TRBD1. The CDR3 runs 13 residues. V lost 4 bases, J lost 8 bases, and 6 bases stayed unmatched. Germline lookup yields CDR1 SGHTA and CDR2 FQGNSA. Here the CDR3 reads CASSSRTGVKQYV. For the CDR3, the DNA is TGTGCCAGCAGCTCCCGGACAGGGGTGAAGCAGTACGTC.

This clone has only one observation. This chain uses TRBV5-6 with TRBJ1-2; tentatively, D is TRBD1 (5 bases). The CDR3 spans 14 residues. Trimming removed 4 bases at V and 8 bases at J, with 18 bases between. Germline values: CDR1 SGHDT, CDR2 YYEEEE. The CDR3 nucleotides read TGTGCCAGCAGCCTATTTGATTGGGGACGGGGCTACACCTTC. Protein: CASSLFDWGRGYTF.

This chain joins TRBV14 and TRBJ2-7; tentatively, D is TRBD1 or TRBD2 (5 bases each). Looked up from germline, CDR1 is SGHDN and CDR2 is FVKESK. The V and J ends lost 4 bases and 2 bases respectively, with 12 bases between them. The CDR3 covers 14 residues. The CDR3 sequence: CASSPLLGAYEQYF. The CDR3 bases are TGTGCCAGCAGCCCCCTTTTGGGGGCCTACGAGCAGTACTTC.

The chain couples TRBV18 to TRBJ2-1; 10 positions agree with TRBD1. V lost 3 bases and J lost 3; bases outside the gene matches: 2. This CDR3 comprises 15 residues. Germline-derived CDR1 and CDR2 are KGHSH and LQKENI. The CDR3 protein is CASSPGQGVYNEQFF. The CDR3 coding sequence is TGTGCCAGCTCACCCGGACAGGGGGTCTACAATGAGCAGTTCTTC.

The chain employs TRBV2 and TRBJ1-2; 8 bases align to TRBD1. J gave up 9 bases and V 10 bases, and 13 bases lay outside the gene matches. The germline gives CDR1 SNHLY, CDR2 FYNNEI. The CDR3 has 13 amino acids. The CDR3 DNA sequence: TGTGCCACCTCGACAGGGGCCGGGTGGAGCTACACCTTC. This encodes CATSTGAGWSYTF.

The CDR3 is CASSYASVSDYGYTF. The DNA of the CDR3 is TGTGCCAGCAGTTACGCTTCTGTCTCAGACTATGGCTACACCTTC. V gene TRBV6-6 combines with J gene TRBJ1-2, with D unclear. Germline CDR1 MNHNY, CDR2 SVGAGI (reference sequence). Trimming removed 2 bases at V and 3 bases at J, with 13 bases between. The CDR3 totals 15 residues.

The rearrangement links TRBV7-2 to TRBJ2-5; perhaps D is TRBD1 or TRBD2 (5 bases each). V lost 5 bases to trimming and J lost 5 bases, with 21 bases between them. Germline V lookup: CDR1 SGHTA, CDR2 FQGNSA. The CDR3 covers 16 residues. The CDR3 DNA sequence: TGTGCCAGCAGCCCCTCCAACCCGGGACCCCGGGAGACCCAGTACTTC. Translation: CASSPSNPGPRETQYF.

The genes are TRBV5-6 and TRBJ1-2; D gene unclear. The germline V gene encodes CDR1 SGHDT and CDR2 YYEEEE. CDR3 size: 14 residues. Trimming removed 2 bases at V and 0 bases at J, with 8 bases between. CDR3 loop: CASSFGVSNYGYTF. The CDR3 DNA sequence: TGTGCCAGCAGCTTTGGGGTCTCTAACTATGGCTACACCTTC.

The gene calls are TRBV7-9 and TRBJ1-1; D unresolved. Germline-derived CDR1 and CDR2 are SEHNR and FQNEAQ (reference sequence). The CDR3 covers 13 residues. V lost 5 bases to trimming and J lost 1 base, with 8 bases between them. The CDR3 DNA sequence: TGTGCCAGCAGCGCTTCCGAGAACACTGAAGCTTTCTTT. Translation: CASSASENTEAFF.

This CDR3 is CASKPRGSNQPQHF. CDR3 nucleotide sequence: TGTGCCAGTAAGCCCAGAGGTAGCAATCAGCCCCAGCATTTT. This chain connects TRBV19 to TRBJ1-5; D ambiguous. The CDR3 contains 14 residues. V was pared by 7 bases and J by 0 bases, with 10 bases between. Germline V gene data show CDR1 as LNHDA and CDR2 as SQIVND (reference sequence).